Given below is one T cell receptor (beta chain) in context. Its antigen is not identified. Only in-frame clones appear in the TCRdb table, and some are missing; sequencing was by immunoSEQ multiplex PCR. Among under 90,000 clones listed, approximately 85% were seen once. The CDR3 totals 15 residues. Germline V gene sequence: CDR1 MNHEY, CDR2 SVGAGI. The V gene end was trimmed by 2 bases and the J gene end by 4 bases; junction bases not matched to a gene: 4. The record originates from a study of OX40 agonist ivuxolimab in advanced cancers. Regarding the study as a whole: Circulating CD4+ and CD8+ T cells showed clonal expansion by week 6 at 0.1 to 3.0 mg/kg.

Source: CD4+ or CD8+ T cells sorted from blood, taken in a trial of the OX40 agonist ivuxolimab. This sequence was found in an adult with an advanced solid tumor such as melanoma, head and neck, liver or kidney cancer. The chain carries TRBV6-5 and TRBJ2-1, with 8 bases matching TRBD2. The CDR3 DNA follows: TGTGCCAGCAGTTACCGACGGGGGGGATACAATGAGCAGTTCTTC. It is translated as CASSYRRGGYNEQFF.